Each of the 24 T cell receptor beta chains below was sequenced from the same sample in a study of T cells in Graves' hyperthyroidism and ophthalmopathy. Amplification of TCR beta CDR3 regions was performed using RNA transcripts as template. First-round RT-PCR targeting the TCR CDR3 was performed with the HTBI primer set. TCRdb re-derived calls from the multiplex PCR reads in MiXCR, one entry per CDR3 protein. Among a few hundred thousand distinct CDR3 sequences listed, just under 25% were seen once. Source material: blood. Receptor source: a man in his fifties or sixties with Graves' hyperthyroidism.

This clonotype was counted ten times or more. The rearrangement links TRBV12-3 or TRBV12-4 to TRBJ2-1; weak D call: TRBD2 (6 bases). V dropped 6 bases and J dropped 6 bases, with 21 bases sitting between them. This CDR3 has 16 amino acids. In nucleotides, the CDR3 is TGTGCCAGCAGCTCCCCAGCGGGCGGGCAGCCCAATGAGCAGTTCTTC. As protein: CASSSPAGGQPNEQFF.

The chain uses TRBV6-1 and TRBJ2-1; 14 bases agree with TRBD2. Germline-derived CDR1 and CDR2 are MNHNS and SASEGT. This CDR3 has 16 residues. The V segment lost 6 bases and the J segment 5 bases; nucleotides outside the gene matches: 6. CDR3 sequence (DNA): TGTGCCAGCAGCGTGACTAGCGGGGGGGGGAACAATGAGCAGTTCTTC. It yields the protein CASSVTSGGGNNEQFF.

The genes are TRBV6-1 and TRBJ1-6, with TRBD1 matching 11 bases. CDR1 MNHNS and CDR2 SASEGT come from the germline V gene. The V and J ends lost 6 bases and 9 bases, in that order; junction bases with no gene match: 1. This CDR3 region has 13 residues. The CDR3 nucleotides are TGTGCCAGCAGAGGACAGGGGGCTTCACCCCTCCACTTT. Amino acid sequence: CASRGQGASPLHF.

This clonotype was detected many times. The genes are TRBV2 and TRBJ2-7; a weak D match, TRBD2 (6 bases). The CDR3 has 13 residues. The V and J ends lost 4 bases and 8 bases respectively, with 15 bases between them. The germline gives CDR1 SNHLY, CDR2 FYNNEI. CDR3 sequence: CASSVTRLDKQYF. Written as DNA, the CDR3 is TGTGCCAGCAGTGTTACCCGACTAGATAAGCAGTACTTC.

This clonotype appeared many times. The rearrangement links TRBV18 to TRBJ2-7; D remains ambiguous. The germline V and J ends were trimmed by 3 bases and 4 bases, with 7 bases remaining between them. The CDR3 spans 12 residues. Germline V lookup: CDR1 KGHSH, CDR2 LQKENI. DNA of the CDR3: TGTGCCAGCTCACCTCAGAGTTACGAGCAGTACTTC. Translating it yields CASSPQSYEQYF.

The chain combines TRBV20-1 with TRBJ2-5, with 16 bases fitting TRBD2. Germline V lookup: CDR1 DFQATT, CDR2 SNEGSKA (reference sequence). This CDR3 region has 18 residues. The V and J ends lost 3 bases and 3 bases, in that order; junction bases with no gene match: 10. CDR3 coding DNA: TGCAGTGCTAGGTTAACGGGACTAGCGGGAGGGGGTAAAGAGACCCAGTACTTC. Protein product: CSARLTGLAGGGKETQYF.

The chain couples TRBV12-3 or TRBV12-4 to TRBJ2-7; 11 bases line up with TRBD2. This CDR3 has 16 amino acids. J lost 4 bases, V lost 2 bases, and 7 bases had no gene match. The CDR3 bases are TGTGCCAGCAGTTTACGGTTGACTAGCGGGAATTACGAGCAGTACTTC. Amino acid sequence: CASSLRLTSGNYEQYF.

The chain carries TRBV7-9 and TRBJ2-1, with D maybe TRBD2 (5 bases). CDR1 and CDR2 from the germline V gene are SEHNR and FQNEAQ (reference sequence). This CDR3 spans 15 amino acids. Trimming pared 1 base from V and 6 bases from J, leaving 13 bases between. CDR3 protein: CASSLVRLIFNEQFF. CDR3 coding DNA: TGTGCCAGCAGCTTAGTTCGACTAATCTTCAATGAGCAGTTCTTC.

The J gene is TRBJ1-5, the V gene TRBV2; 7 nucleotides line up with TRBD1. The V gene's germline CDR1 is SNHLY and CDR2 FYNNEI. The CDR3 has 14 residues. V lost 4 bases and J lost 2; bases outside the gene matches: 2. CDR3 protein: CASSVDRGNQPQHF. In nucleotides, the CDR3 is TGTGCCAGCAGTGTTGACAGGGGCAATCAGCCCCAGCATTTT.

This clonotype was observed many times. V is TRBV30 and J is TRBJ1-1; no clear D gene. Germline V gene sequence: CDR1 GTSNPN, CDR2 SVGIG (reference sequence). The CDR3 runs 11 residues. Between the trimmed V and J ends, which lost 3 bases and 0 bases, there was a span of 2 bases. In nucleotides, the CDR3 is TGTGCCTGGAGGGTGAACACTGAAGCTTTCTTT. This codes for CAWRVNTEAFF.

At least ten counts were recorded for this clonotype. The chain links TRBV7-2 to TRBJ2-5; the D call may be TRBD1 or TRBD2 (5 bases each). Looked up from germline, CDR1 is SGHTA and CDR2 is FQGNSA. The CDR3 loop spans 14 amino acids. V lost 1 base, J lost 5 bases, and 11 bases lay in between. The CDR3 reads CASSLEPGTETQYF. Here the CDR3 DNA reads TGTGCCAGCAGCTTAGAACCGGGGACGGAGACCCAGTACTTC.

The V and J genes are TRBV11-3 and TRBJ2-2, with 13 positions matching TRBD2. Germline V gene sequence: CDR1 SGHNT, CDR2 YENEEA. The CDR3 spans 15 residues. With V trimmed by 6 bases and J by 4 bases, 2 bases remained unmatched. CDR3 sequence (DNA): TGTGCCAGCAGGGGACTAGCGGGGTCCACCGGGGAGCTGTTTTTT. Protein sequence: CASRGLAGSTGELFF.

This clonotype was detected many times. This chain links TRBV11-2 with TRBJ2-1; 8 bases agree with TRBD1. The CDR3 extends over 17 amino acids. CDR1 SGHAT and CDR2 FQNNGV come from the germline V gene. V lost 3 bases to trimming and J lost 1 base; unmatched junction nucleotides: 8. The CDR3 sequence is CASSFQGAGVSYNEQFF. As DNA, the CDR3 is TGTGCCAGCAGCTTCCAGGGGGCGGGCGTATCCTACAATGAGCAGTTCTTC.

This chain uses TRBV5-1 with TRBJ2-7; TRBD1 matches at 7 bases. J was trimmed by 4 bases and V by 3 bases; bases with no gene match: 4. This CDR3 is 13 amino acids long. In germline, CDR1 is SGHRS, CDR2 YFSETQ. Written as DNA, the CDR3 is TGCGCCAGCAGCTCGGGACAGTTTTACGAGCAGTACTTC. Translation gives CASSSGQFYEQYF.

Details on this clonotype: The junction does not match germline at one end; this may be a read error. The rearrangement uses TRBV14 and TRBJ2-1; D call uncertain. CDR3 size: 19 residues. The germline V gene encodes CDR1 SGHDN and CDR2 FVKESK. The CDR3 DNA follows: TGTGCCAGCAGCCAAGAGTGGGCGGACCTCAAGAGCTCCTACAATGATCAGTTCTTC. Residues: CASSQEWADLKSSYNDQFF.

This clonotype was seen more than once but under ten times. The rearrangement links TRBV11-2 to TRBJ2-5; D is possibly TRBD2 (5 bases). Germline assignment: CDR1 SGHAT and CDR2 FQNNGV. The V end was cut by 3 bases, the J end by 3 bases, with 14 bases between. The CDR3 contains 15 residues. The CDR3: CASSFWWAGEETQYF. For the CDR3, the DNA is TGTGCCAGCAGCTTCTGGTGGGCGGGTGAAGAGACCCAGTACTTC.

In this sample, this clonotype turned up a few times. CDR3 amino acids: CSALGGGELFF. The CDR3 DNA sequence: TGCAGCGCTCTAGGGGGCGGGGAGCTGTTTTTT. The chain combines TRBV29-1 with TRBJ2-2, with D possibly being TRBD1 (6 bases). Trimming cost V 7 bases and J 7 bases, with 10 bases left between them. The CDR3 is made up of 11 amino acids. Germline CDR1 SQVTM, CDR2 ANQGSEA.

The CDR3 DNA reads as TGTGCCAGCAGCTTAACGCCCGGGATTCCTTTTTACGAGCAGTACTTC. This sequence encodes CASSLTPGIPFYEQYF. The chain has TRBV7-3 and TRBJ2-7; a possible D gene is TRBD2 (5 bases). Trimming took off 0 bases at V and 4 bases at J, with 16 bases between the two ends. This CDR3 has 16 residues. In germline, CDR1 is SGHTA, CDR2 FQGTGA.

The sample holds many counts of this clonotype. This CDR3 is CASSATGGNTEAFF. The CDR3 DNA reads as TGTGCCAGCAGCGCGACAGGGGGGAACACTGAAGCTTTCTTT. This sequence joins TRBV12-3 or TRBV12-4 and TRBJ1-1; the match to TRBD1 covers 9 bases. This CDR3 has 14 amino acids. V lost 6 bases to trimming and J lost 1 base; unmatched junction nucleotides: 3.

This clonotype was seen many times. The chain recombines TRBV12-3 or TRBV12-4 with TRBJ2-2; D perhaps matches TRBD1 (6 bases). V was shortened by 6 bases and J by 4 bases, with 9 bases between the two germline ends. The CDR3 spans 13 residues. The CDR3 DNA sequence: TGTGCCAGCAGGGACAGAACCACCGGGGAGCTGTTTTTT. It encodes CASRDRTTGELFF.

This rearrangement joins TRBV2 to TRBJ1-1; the D gene is possibly TRBD1 (6 bases). The germline CDR1 and CDR2 sequences are SNHLY and FYNNEI. V shed 5 bases and J shed 3 bases, with 10 bases lying between them. CDR3 length: 13 residues. DNA for the CDR3: TGTGCCAGCAGTACAGGGATAGACACTGAAGCTTTCTTT. Protein sequence: CASSTGIDTEAFF.

The CDR3 reads CASSTPTAGELFF. CDR3 bases: TGTGCCAGCAGCACCCCGACAGCCGGGGAGCTGTTTTTT. V and J are TRBV7-6 and TRBJ2-2; TRBD1 is a possible D gene (5 bases). The V end lost 5 bases, the J end lost 6 bases, and 10 bases lay between the germline ends. The germline V gene has CDR1 SGHVS and CDR2 FNYEAQ. The length of the CDR3 is 13 residues.

A few counts support this clonotype. The chain recombines TRBV13 with TRBJ1-2; perhaps TRBD1 as D (5 bases). Germline lookup yields CDR1 PRHDT and CDR2 FYEKMQ (reference sequence). V shed 7 bases and J shed 3 bases, with 15 bases lying between them. The CDR3 is 14 residues long. CDR3 loop: CASTPGRADYGYTF. The DNA of the CDR3 is TGTGCCAGCACCCCGGGCAGGGCAGACTATGGCTACACCTTC.

This clonotype was counted many times. The chain combines TRBV11-2 with TRBJ2-5; 11 positions agree with TRBD2. Trimming cost V 1 base and J 4 bases; bases outside gene matches: 2. Looked up from germline, CDR1 is SGHAT and CDR2 is FQNNGV. The CDR3 extends over 15 amino acids. CDR3 in amino acids: CASSLGGLAAETQYF. The CDR3 bases are TGTGCCAGCAGCTTAGGGGGACTAGCGGCAGAGACCCAGTACTTC.